This T cell receptor (beta chain) was recorded in a study of shared clonotypes between healthy human individuals. Study in general: Donors consisted of two women and three men between 18 and 49. Study conclusions and caveats: Among donors, clonotype sharing was expected to be affected by sequencing depth.

For genomic DNA, unsorted samples relied on about 90 million PBMCs. There are many counts of this clone. Its specificity is unknown. The same CDR3 arises from other DNA sequences in this sample as well. CDR1 and CDR2 from the germline V gene are MNHNS and SASEGT. This CDR3 region has 14 residues. Trimming left V 4 bases short and J 1 base short, with 8 bases between. The data were produced by immunoSEQ multiplex PCR, yet TCRdb's version contains in-frame clones alone and is incomplete. The table records about 490,000 clones, 81% of them present only once. The sample was PBMCs. The gene calls are TRBV6-1 and TRBJ2-1; perhaps TRBD1 as D (6 bases). This TCR was sampled from a woman between 35 and 50 years old in good health. Some clones in this sample may be carry-over from other donors' samples. CDR3 DNA sequence: TGTGCCAGCAGTGCCACAGGGTCCTACAATGAGCAGTTCTTC. Amino acid sequence: CASSATGSYNEQFF.